The rows below give T cell receptor beta chains drawn from one sample of a study of cytomegalovirus exposure and HLA in healthy donors. The table came from immunoSEQ multiplex PCR; TCRdb's copy has only in-frame clones and leaves some out. Here the sample spans over 110,000 clones, about 80% being singletons. Sequenced: PBMCs. Receptors were obtained from a woman aged 40-49 years in good health and CMV-seropositive. Each CDR3 is given with its conserved first and last residue. The D gene is left open where the match is weak. Expanded clones are given a class, and other clones once, few, many or no size at all.

.	.	TRBV7-9	TRBJ1-3	CSSSFSTSGNTIYF	TGTTCCAGCAGCTTTTCGACATCTGGAAACACCATATATTTT
TRBD1	.	TRBV5-1	TRBJ1-5	CASSLRLQGAGNQPQHF	TGCGCCAGCAGCCTACGATTACAGGGGGCGGGCAATCAGCCCCAGCATTTT
TRBD1	.	TRBV6-1	TRBJ2-3	CASKGQGLDTQYF	TGTGCCAGCAAGGGACAGGGGTTAGATACGCAGTATTTT
TRBD1	.	TRBV5-1	TRBJ1-1	CASSLATGGTEAFF	TGCGCCAGCAGCTTGGCCACAGGGGGCACTGAAGCTTTCTTT
TRBD2	.	TRBV7-2	TRBJ2-1	CASSPRGTYGRANVEQFF	TGTGCCAGCAGCCCCCGGGGGACTTACGGGAGGGCCAACGTTGAGCAGTTCTTC
.	.	TRBV27	TRBJ2-3	CASSARGDTQYF	TGTGCCAGCAGTGCAAGGGGAGATACGCAGTATTTT
TRBD1	.	TRBV28	TRBJ1-5	CASSSTGGSNQPQHF	TGTGCCAGCAGTTCGACAGGGGGTAGCAATCAGCCCCAGCATTTT
TRBD2	.	TRBV2	TRBJ2-5	CASSPGLAGIQETQYF	TGTGCCAGCAGTCCTGGACTAGCGGGAATTCAAGAGACCCAGTACTTC
.	.	TRBV7-8	TRBJ2-7	CASSLEFTVSTSYEQYF	TGTGCCAGCAGCTTAGAGTTTACAGTCAGTACCTCCTACGAGCAGTACTTC
TRBD2	.	TRBV10-1	TRBJ2-1	CASGTSGSGGQFF	TGCGCCAGCGGAACTAGCGGGAGTGGCGGGCAGTTCTTC
TRBD1	few	TRBV19	TRBJ1-1	CAVGPTGGTEAFF	TGTGCCGTCGGGCCGACAGGGGGCACTGAAGCTTTCTTT
.	.	TRBV25-1	TRBJ2-1	CASSAFKGGQDEQFF	TGTGCCAGCAGTGCCTTTAAGGGGGGGCAAGATGAGCAGTTCTTC
.	.	TRBV11-3	TRBJ2-1	CASSLEIAAPYNEQFF	TGTGCCAGCAGCTTAGAGATAGCGGCCCCCTACAATGAGCAGTTCTTC
TRBD2	.	TRBV7-2	TRBJ2-7	CASSLGSEGGSYEQYF	TGTGCCAGCAGCTTAGGTTCGGAGGGAGGGTCCTACGAGCAGTACTTC
.	.	TRBV21-1	TRBJ1-1	CASSCRQGEAFF	TGTGCCAGCAGCTGCAGACAGGGGGAAGCTTTCTTT
TRBD2	.	TRBV23-1	TRBJ2-3	CASRQTMGGRLAGWPDTQYF	TGCGCCAGCAGGCAGACAATGGGAGGTAGACTAGCGGGGTGGCCAGATACGCAGTATTTT
TRBD1	.	TRBV4-1	TRBJ2-1	CASSQGGTGGYNEQFF	TGCGCCAGCAGCCAAGGCGGGACAGGGGGGTACAATGAGCAGTTCTTC
TRBD2	.	TRBV6-4	TRBJ2-2	CASSASGSTGELFF	TGTGCCAGCAGTGCTAGCGGGAGCACCGGGGAGCTGTTTTTT
TRBD2	.	TRBV5-1	TRBJ2-5	CASGAGVGGAYQETQYF	TGCGCCAGCGGAGCGGGAGTGGGGGGGGCCTACCAAGAGACCCAGTACTTC
TRBD2	.	TRBV9	TRBJ2-1	CASSPGLAAAGGEQFF	TGTGCCAGCAGCCCGGGACTAGCGGCAGCGGGGGGTGAGCAGTTCTTC
.	few	TRBV6-5	TRBJ1-1	CASSVGGLNTEAFF	TGTGCCAGCAGTGTCGGGGGGTTGAACACTGAAGCTTTCTTT
.	few	TRBV6-6	TRBJ1-1	CASSPPSNTEAFF	TGTGCCAGCAGCCCTCCCTCCAACACTGAAGCTTTCTTT
TRBD1	.	TRBV2	TRBJ1-4	CASSQTSGQGINGLFF	TGTGCCAGTAGCCAAACATCAGGACAGGGGATCAATGGACTGTTTTTT
.	.	TRBV5-1	TRBJ2-2	CASSASGQGSSGELFF	TGCGCCAGCAGCGCCTCGGGGCAGGGGTCCTCCGGGGAGCTGTTTTTT
TRBD1	.	TRBV7-9	TRBJ1-2	CASRGQGLYGYTF	TGTGCCAGCCGCGGACAGGGGCTCTATGGCTACACCTTC
.	.	TRBV19	TRBJ2-7	CASGSIRAGGSYEQYF	TGTGCCAGCGGCTCGATCCGGGCCGGCGGGTCCTACGAGCAGTACTTC
TRBD2	.	TRBV4-2	TRBJ2-1	CASSPGLAGSNEQFF	TGTGCCAGCAGCCCGGGACTAGCGGGATCAAATGAGCAGTTCTTC
TRBD1	.	TRBV5-1	TRBJ1-2	CASSIDRVDYTF	TGCGCCAGCAGCATCGACAGGGTCGACTACACCTTC
.	.	TRBV29-1	TRBJ1-2	CSVGRASNNYGYTF	TGCAGCGTCGGCAGGGCTTCAAATAACTATGGCTACACCTTC
TRBD1	.	TRBV4-1	TRBJ2-1	CASSHTRGTGNYNEQFF	TGCGCCAGCAGCCATACGCGGGGGACAGGGAACTACAATGAGCAGTTCTTC
TRBD2	once	TRBV18	TRBJ2-7	CAAGGSRDEQYF	TGTGCCGCGGGGGGCTCCCGCGACGAGCAGTACTTC
TRBD2	.	TRBV5-1	TRBJ2-2	CASSLAREGWTGELFF	TGCGCCAGCAGCTTGGCCCGGGAGGGTTGGACCGGGGAGCTGTTTTTT
TRBD2	.	TRBV5-1	TRBJ2-5	CASSIPLAGEETQYF	TGCGCCAGCAGCATTCCCCTAGCGGGAGAAGAGACCCAGTACTTC
.	.	TRBV4-1	TRBJ2-6	CASSRQVNGANVLTF	TGCGCCAGCAGTCGACAGGTGAATGGGGCCAACGTCCTGACTTTC
TRBD2	.	TRBV4-1	TRBJ2-7	CASSQGREGLDEQYF	TGCGCCAGCAGCCAAGGACGGGAGGGCCTGGACGAGCAGTACTTC
TRBD2	.	TRBV6-6	TRBJ2-1	CASSYSSGTYNEQFF	TGTGCCAGCAGTTACTCTAGCGGGACATACAATGAGCAGTTCTTC
.	.	TRBV6-5	TRBJ1-2	CASSYSVDYGYTF	TGTGCCAGCAGTTATTCGGTGGACTATGGCTACACCTTC
TRBD2	.	TRBV19	TRBJ2-3	CASSMVSGSADTQYF	TGTGCCAGTAGTATGGTGAGCGGGAGCGCAGATACGCAGTATTTT